Listed here are 10 T cell receptor beta chains from one sample, sequenced in a study of OX40 agonist ivuxolimab in advanced cancers. Clones were read by immunoSEQ multiplex PCR, and TCRdb kept only the in-frame ones, dropping some. The sample shows fewer than 85,000 clones, 86% of them seen only once. The material was CD4+ or CD8+ T cells sorted from blood, obtained in a trial of the OX40 agonist ivuxolimab. Receptors originate from an adult with an advanced solid tumor such as melanoma, head and neck, liver or kidney cancer.

This sequence joins TRBV15 and TRBJ1-1, with D perhaps TRBD1 (6 bases). Per germline, CDR1 LNHNV and CDR2 YYDKDF (reference sequence). This CDR3 region has 14 residues. Trimming stripped 3 bases from V and 4 bases from J, with 12 bases between. Here the CDR3 reads CATSRDTGSTEAFF. CDR3 DNA sequence: TGTGCCACCAGCAGGGATACAGGGTCCACTGAAGCTTTCTTT.

J is TRBJ1-1 and V is TRBV6-5, with TRBD1 matching over 7 bases. The CDR3 covers 15 residues. The V and J ends lost 6 bases and 0 bases, in that order; junction bases with no gene match: 7. Germline V gene lookup returns CDR1 MNHEY and CDR2 SVGAGI. The CDR3 DNA is TGTGCCAGCAGGACAGGGCGCACAATGAACACTGAAGCTTTCTTT. This gives the protein CASRTGRTMNTEAFF.

The rearrangement links TRBV11-2 to TRBJ2-1, with 7 bases aligning to TRBD2. After removal of 1 base from V and 2 bases from J, the junction contained 8 bases not matched to a gene. Germline loops: CDR1 SGHAT, CDR2 FQNNGV. The CDR3 has 17 residues. Written as DNA, the CDR3 is TGTGCCAGCAGCTTAGGGAGGACTAGTCTTGCCTACAATGAGCAGTTCTTC. It yields the protein CASSLGRTSLAYNEQFF.

CDR3 sequence reads: CAISESGLTSEQYF. CDR3 bases: TGTGCCATCAGTGAGTCTGGGCTAACCTCCGAGCAGTACTTC. The genes are TRBV10-3 and TRBJ2-7; no firm D call. Germline CDR1 ENHRY, CDR2 SYGVKD. The CDR3 covers 14 residues. Trimming stripped 0 bases from V and 6 bases from J, with 12 bases between.

The gene calls are TRBV5-1 and TRBJ2-7, with 9 bases fitting TRBD2. Trimming at V came to 0 bases and at J to 5 bases, leaving 6 bases not matched to a gene. Germline values: CDR1 SGHRS, CDR2 YFSETQ. The length of the CDR3 is 15 residues. The CDR3 DNA is TGCGCCAGCAGCTTGGAGGTAGCGGGAGCGGACGAGCAGTACTTC. Its protein product is CASSLEVAGADEQYF.

The chain recombines TRBV5-4 with TRBJ2-2; D is unresolved. The CDR3 contains 16 residues. V lost 0 bases and J 2 bases, leaving 11 bases between the germline ends. The V gene's germline CDR1 is SGHNT and CDR2 YYREEE (reference sequence). DNA of the CDR3: TGTGCCAGCAGCTTGGTTGTCGGAGCTAACACCGGGGAGCTGTTTTTT. Its translation is CASSLVVGANTGELFF.

This clone was counted once. The rearrangement joins TRBV4-1 to TRBJ2-7; 8 nucleotides align to TRBD2. Losses at the gene ends were 1 base for V and 2 bases for J; bases not matched to a gene: 1. This CDR3 comprises 14 residues. Looked up from germline, CDR1 is MGHRA and CDR2 is YSYEKL. CDR3 DNA: TGCGCCAGCAGCCAAGGAGCGGGGGCCTACGAGCAGTACTTC. Translated, it gives CASSQGAGAYEQYF.

The V call is TRBV5-8, the J call TRBJ2-1, with D perhaps matching TRBD2 (6 bases). V was shortened by 3 bases and J by 2 bases, with 12 bases between the two germline ends. Germline loops: CDR1 SGHTS, CDR2 YDEGEE. The CDR3 loop spans 15 amino acids. Here the CDR3 reads CASSSGGAAYNEQFF. CDR3 bases: TGTGCCAGCAGCTCCGGCGGGGCCGCCTACAATGAGCAGTTCTTC.

This sequence joins TRBV5-1 and TRBJ2-3; no clear D gene. Germline CDR1 is SGHRS and CDR2 is YFSETQ. Deletions cut 0 bases from V and 6 bases from J, with 5 bases between. The CDR3 length is 12 residues. The CDR3 nucleotides read TGCGCCAGCAGCTTGGCATTTGATACGCAGTATTTT. Translated, it gives CASSLAFDTQYF.

The chain links TRBV15 to TRBJ2-5; the match to TRBD2 covers 7 bases. The CDR3 contains 13 residues. CDR1 is LNHNV, CDR2 YYDKDF, per germline (reference sequence). The V segment lost 5 bases and the J segment 4 bases; nucleotides outside the gene matches: 4. The CDR3 DNA sequence: TGTGCCACCAGCGTAATAGCGGGAGAGACCCAGTACTTC. Translated: CATSVIAGETQYF. The full variable domain, in which reference TRBV15 and TRBJ2-5 provide the parts outside the CDR3, is DAMVIQNPRYQVTQFGKPVTLSCSQTLNHNVMYWYQQKSSQAPKLLFHYYDKDFNNEADTPDNFQSRRPNTSFCFLDIRSPGLGDTAMYLCATSVIAGETQYFGPGTRLLVL.